This TCR beta chain stems from a study of cytomegalovirus exposure and HLA in healthy donors. Study-level results: After further analysis at a later stage, 16,951 TCR beta sequences were associated with HLA alleles at 0.05 false discovery rate. The study dropped some indistinguishable V segments, TRBV6-2 and TRBV6-3 among them.

The PCR employed 60 Vbeta primers together with 13 Jbeta primers. Here immunoSEQ multiplex PCR was the method, and the copy in TCRdb shows in-frame clones only, minus some. The table records some 70,000 clones, roughly 65% of them present only once. The germline V gene has CDR1 ENHRY and CDR2 SYGVKD. The CDR3 extends over 12 amino acids. Trimming pared 8 bases from V and 9 bases from J, leaving 14 bases between. In its sample, this clone was seen a few times. Its antigen is currently unknown. Sequenced: PBMCs. The receptor's source is a male donor in good health and CMV-seropositive. V is TRBV10-3 and J is TRBJ2-1, with D hard to call. The CDR3 reads CAIGRRPGEQFF. Here the CDR3 DNA reads TGTGCCATCGGGCGTAGGCCTGGTGAGCAGTTCTTC.